The entry below gives a single T cell receptor beta chain sequence along with its context. Some clones are missing from TCRdb's copy, which holds only in-frame ones; the method was immunoSEQ multiplex PCR. Of about 21,000 clones listed, 79% are singletons. The data were obtained in a study of glioma-infiltrating T cells after dendritic cell vaccination. Sequenced material: blood, taken before dendritic cell vaccination. This TCR came from a human donor with glioblastoma.

This CDR3 is CASSPGLAGTYNEQFF. CDR3 nucleotide sequence: TGTGCCAGCTCACCGGGACTAGCGGGGACCTACAATGAGCAGTTCTTC. The chain combines TRBV18 with TRBJ2-1; 13 nucleotides line up with TRBD2. Germline loops: CDR1 KGHSH, CDR2 LQKENI. The CDR3 is 16 residues long. Losses at the gene ends were 3 bases for V and 2 bases for J; bases not matched to a gene: 1.